The entry that follows covers one TCR beta chain sequence. This entry comes from a study of blood T cell repertoires in COVID-19. Study-level background: The study drew acute and convalescent COVID-19 samples from the United States, Italy and Spain. From T cells, B-cell-depleted T cells, or PBMCs came the material, which was cDNA or gDNA.

There are 13 residues in the CDR3. CDR1 and CDR2 (germline): LNHDA, SQIVND (reference sequence). V shed 7 bases and J 2 bases; nucleotides not matched to a gene: 4. Sequenced by immunoSEQ multiplex PCR; TCRdb stores in-frame clones only, minus some. The sample lists around 250,000 clones; 65% to 85% were seen once. Input material: peripheral blood. The clonotype comes from a man in his forties or fifties with active or convalescent COVID-19. The rearrangement uses TRBV19 and TRBJ1-2; 7 bases align to TRBD1. The CDR3 reads CASMSGQNYGYTF. CDR3 nucleotide sequence: TGTGCCAGTATGTCGGGACAGAACTATGGCTACACCTTC.